This T cell receptor (beta chain) emerged from a study of T cells in Graves' hyperthyroidism and ophthalmopathy. V lost 3 bases, J lost 5 bases, and 11 bases lay in between. CDR3 size: 14 residues. This clonotype showed up many times. What was amplified from RNA transcripts were TCR beta CDR3 regions. RT-PCR in the first round (using the HTBI primer set) targeted the TCR CDR3. TCRdb re-called the multiplex PCR reads with MiXCR, one entry per CDR3 protein. The table records about 360,000 distinct CDR3 sequences, about 13% of them present only once. Sequenced material: blood. The V gene is TRBV12-3 or TRBV12-4, the J gene TRBJ2-1; weak D call: TRBD2 (6 bases). The source of this sequence is a man aged 30-40 years with Graves' hyperthyroidism that later progressed to Graves' ophthalmopathy. The CDR3 DNA reads as TGTGCCAGCAGTTTCGGCGCGGGGAACAATGAGCAGTTCTTC. This encodes CASSFGAGNNEQFF.